A single sample gave rise to the 22 T cell receptor beta chains below, sequenced in a study of blood T cell repertoires in COVID-19 (dated by TCRdb to about 2020). The library was obtained by the immunoSEQ multiplex PCR assay. The table was pulled from immuneACCESS by TCRdb, which kept in-frame rearrangements only. Such tables lose some clones; where checked, under half of the loss comes from unresolved V genes, and the rest has no known cause. Recorded for this sample are roughly 63,000 clones; around 74% of them occurred a single time. The top ten constitute 25% to 30% of the sample. Source material: peripheral blood. These receptors were obtained from a woman of 80 years or more with acute or convalescent COVID-19.

The CDR3 sequence: CSVETGSRYTF. CDR3 nucleotides: TGCAGCGTTGAAACAGGGTCCCGCTACACCTTC. The chain is built from TRBV29-1 and TRBJ1-2; a weak D match, TRBD1 (6 bases). The CDR3 sequence is 11 residues long. Germline CDR1 SQVTM, CDR2 ANQGSEA. V lost 2 bases and J 9 bases, leaving 10 bases between the germline ends.

The rearrangement uses TRBV5-1 and TRBJ2-2; TRBD2 aligns across 10 bases. The V gene end was trimmed by 7 bases and the J gene end by 6 bases; junction bases not matched to a gene: 9. The CDR3 spans 15 residues. Germline V CDR1 and CDR2: SGHRS, YFSETQ. This CDR3 is CASRKELAGPGELFF. CDR3 bases: TGCGCCAGCCGAAAGGAACTAGCGGGACCCGGGGAGCTGTTTTTT.

This clone has a count of ten or more. The V and J genes are TRBV6-5 and TRBJ2-1; possibly TRBD1 for D (6 bases). The ends were cut back, 4 bases at V and 6 bases at J, with 10 bases in the middle. Per the germline V gene, CDR1 is MNHEY and CDR2 is SVGAGI. The CDR3 is 13 amino acids. This CDR3 is CASSSQGGNEQFF. CDR3 sequence (DNA): TGTGCCAGCAGTTCCCAAGGGGGCAATGAGCAGTTCTTC.

In DNA form, the CDR3 reads TGTGCCAGCCGCCTGGGAGCGAACACTGAAGCTTTCTTT. Translating gives CASRLGANTEAFF. The gene calls are TRBV7-2 and TRBJ1-1; D not certain. Trimming cost V 8 bases and J 1 base, with 11 bases left between them. The CDR3 consists of 13 residues. Germline lookup yields CDR1 SGHTA and CDR2 FQGNSA.

The chain carries TRBV21-1 and TRBJ2-5; no DNA check was done on the table's D call, TRBD1. TRBV21-1 is designated a pseudogene. The CDR3 extends over 17 amino acids. DNA for the CDR3: TGTGCCAGCAGCAAACCCTCCGAAGACAGTCCCGTGGAGACCCAGTACTTC. Translation gives CASSKPSEDSPVETQYF.

V usage is TRBV6-5 and J usage is TRBJ2-2; TRBD1 might be the D (5 bases). The CDR3 length is 16 residues. From germline, CDR1 is MNHEY and CDR2 SVGAGI. Trimming cost V 0 bases and J 2 bases, with 10 bases left between them. DNA for the CDR3: TGTGCCAGCAGTTACTCCTGGCAGGGAAACACCGGGGAGCTGTTTTTT. This gives the protein CASSYSWQGNTGELFF.

The chain combines TRBV7-2 with TRBJ1-6; perhaps TRBD1 as D (6 bases). CDR1 is SGHTA, CDR2 FQGNSA, per germline. The CDR3 sequence is 16 residues long. V gave up 6 bases and J gave up 3 bases, with 15 bases separating them. CDR3 sequence: CASSQNSQGYNSPLHF. CDR3 coding DNA: TGTGCCAGCAGTCAGAACTCACAGGGCTATAATTCACCCCTCCACTTT.

The rearrangement uses TRBV6-5 and TRBJ2-3, with D possibly matching TRBD2 (5 bases). This CDR3 comprises 15 residues. Trimming stripped 7 bases from V and 3 bases from J, with 17 bases between. Germline assignment: CDR1 MNHEY and CDR2 SVGAGI. CDR3 in DNA: TGTGCCAGCACACTCGAAGGGCGAGGGACAGATACGCAGTATTTT. It specifies CASTLEGRGTDTQYF.

The chain combines TRBV9 with TRBJ2-7; perhaps TRBD1 as D (5 bases). Germline V lookup: CDR1 SGDLS, CDR2 YYNGEE. This CDR3 spans 14 amino acids. The V end was cut by 3 bases, the J end by 2 bases, with 12 bases between. The CDR3 region has the DNA TGTGCCAGCAGCGCCAGGGAAGGCCCCTACGAGCAGTACTTC. The encoded protein is CASSAREGPYEQYF.

The rearrangement links TRBV7-6 to TRBJ1-2; 7 bases match TRBD1. The CDR3 contains 16 residues. Losses at the gene ends were 5 bases for V and 2 bases for J; bases not matched to a gene: 11. CDR1 is SGHVS and CDR2 is FNYEAQ in the germline V gene. The DNA for the CDR3 is TGTGCCAGCAGCCCCTACCAGGGACAGTTCAACTATGGCTACACCTTC. It yields the protein CASSPYQGQFNYGYTF.

The chain has TRBV19 and TRBJ1-1; 7 bases are a match to TRBD1. After removal of 3 bases from V and 4 bases from J, the junction contained 2 bases not matched to a gene. CDR1 is LNHDA, CDR2 SQIVND, per germline (reference sequence). The CDR3 runs to 13 residues. The CDR3 protein is CASSITGATEAFF. The CDR3, as DNA: TGTGCCAGTAGTATTACAGGGGCCACTGAAGCTTTCTTT.

This clone was counted between two and nine times. The chain carries TRBV28 and TRBJ2-7; a weak D match, TRBD2 (5 bases). The V gene lost 4 bases and the J gene lost 5 bases, with 6 bases spanning the gap. This CDR3 spans 11 amino acids. Germline V gives CDR1 MDHEN, CDR2 SYDVKM. The chain's CDR3 is CASSSRDEQYF. In nucleotides, the CDR3 is TGTGCCAGCAGTTCGCGGGACGAGCAGTACTTC.

V usage is TRBV28 and J usage is TRBJ2-1; perhaps TRBD2 as D (6 bases). The CDR3 extends over 16 amino acids. The V and J ends lost 5 bases and 6 bases respectively, with 20 bases between them. Germline V gene data show CDR1 as MDHEN and CDR2 as SYDVKM. CDR3 in amino acids: CASSPIFGRGSNEQFF. The CDR3 nucleotides are TGTGCCAGCAGTCCGATCTTCGGGAGAGGGTCCAATGAGCAGTTCTTC.

The V call is TRBV3-1 (or the pseudogene TRBV3-2), the J call TRBJ2-5, with TRBD2 matching 9 bases. V lost 4 bases to trimming and J lost 5 bases; unmatched junction nucleotides: 20. The germline gives CDR1 LGHDT, CDR2 YNNKEL (reference sequence). The CDR3 extends over 19 amino acids. The CDR3 DNA reads as TGTGCCAGCAGCCGCCGGACTAGCGATACTAGGCTAAGGGGGGAGACCCAGTACTTC. Translating it yields CASSRRTSDTRLRGETQYF.

This chain links TRBV9 with TRBJ2-4; 8 bases align to TRBD2. The CDR3 is 15 residues long. Germline V gives CDR1 SGDLS, CDR2 YYNGEE. With 0 bases clipped from V and 8 bases from J, the junction kept 7 bases outside the gene matches. CDR3 in amino acids: CASSVGAGGGDIQYF. The CDR3 bases are TGTGCCAGCAGCGTAGGGGCGGGAGGAGGGGACATTCAGTACTTC.

V is TRBV6-6 and J is TRBJ2-2; D is possibly TRBD2 (5 bases). V lost 1 base and J 8 bases, leaving 11 bases between the germline ends. The CDR3 is made up of 14 amino acids. Germline V gene sequence: CDR1 MNHNY, CDR2 SVGAGI (reference sequence). The CDR3 region has the DNA TGTGCCAGCAGTTACTTCGGTAGCGAGGGGGAGCTGTTTTTT. Translating gives CASSYFGSEGELFF.

This clone was seen a single time. The genes are TRBV7-2 and TRBJ1-4; D is undetermined. V was pared by 1 base and J by 0 bases, with 9 bases between. CDR1 SGHTA and CDR2 FQGNSA come from the germline V gene. The CDR3 spans 16 residues. DNA for the CDR3: TGTGCCAGCAGCTTAGTGCGGGTAGCAACTAATGAAAAACTGTTTTTT. Its protein product is CASSLVRVATNEKLFF.

This chain uses TRBV6-1 with TRBJ1-3, with D hard to call. CDR3 length: 14 amino acids. V dropped 0 bases and J dropped 3 bases, with 6 bases sitting between them. The germline V gene has CDR1 MNHNS and CDR2 SASEGT. CDR3 sequence: CASSEAGGGNTIYF. CDR3 nucleotides: TGTGCCAGCAGTGAAGCCGGCGGTGGAAACACCATATATTTT.

V usage is TRBV11-2 and J usage is TRBJ2-2; TRBD2 aligns across 7 bases. V lost 2 bases and J lost 5; bases outside the gene matches: 5. Germline V gene data show CDR1 as SGHAT and CDR2 as FQNNGV. The length of the CDR3 is 15 residues. The CDR3 DNA sequence: TGTGCCAGCAGCTTAAGAACTAGCGTTACCGGGGAGCTGTTTTTT. Protein sequence: CASSLRTSVTGELFF.

The CDR3 spells CASQLAGGPKSYEQYF. CDR3 in DNA: TGTGCCAGCCAACTAGCGGGAGGACCAAAGTCCTACGAGCAGTACTTC. The J gene is TRBJ2-7, the V gene TRBV7-9; 12 bases agree with TRBD2. V was clipped by 8 bases and J by 1 base; unmatched bases: 9. The CDR3 spans 16 residues. Germline V gene lookup returns CDR1 SEHNR and CDR2 FQNEAQ (reference sequence).

V is TRBV2 and J is TRBJ1-6; D is undetermined. Per germline, CDR1 SNHLY and CDR2 FYNNEI. Trimming removed 4 bases from V and 7 bases from J, with 8 bases in between. The CDR3 runs to 13 residues. The CDR3 spells CASSGGSNSPLHF. For the CDR3, the DNA is TGTGCCAGCAGTGGAGGCAGCAATTCACCCCTCCACTTT.

CDR3 DNA sequence: TGTGCCAGCGCGTTTTCGGGGGGAATTCGGGAGACCCAGTACTTC. Its protein is CASAFSGGIRETQYF. This chain uses TRBV19 with TRBJ2-5, with TRBD2 matching 7 bases. In germline, CDR1 is LNHDA, CDR2 SQIVND (reference sequence). The length of the CDR3 is 15 residues. Trimming took 9 bases from V and 5 from J; bases not matched to a gene: 15.